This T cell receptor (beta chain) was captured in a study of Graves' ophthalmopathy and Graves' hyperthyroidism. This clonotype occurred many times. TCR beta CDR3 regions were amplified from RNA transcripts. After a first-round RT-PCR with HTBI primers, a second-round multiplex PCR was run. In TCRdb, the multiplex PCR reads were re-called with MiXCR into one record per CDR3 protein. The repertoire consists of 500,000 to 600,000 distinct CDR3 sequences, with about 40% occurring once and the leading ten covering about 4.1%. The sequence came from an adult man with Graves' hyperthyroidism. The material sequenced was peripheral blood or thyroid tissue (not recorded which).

The CDR3 DNA reads as TGTGCCAGCAGCTTGGAGGTTGGCAGGGGGCAGGTCTATGGCTACACCTTC. As protein: CASSLEVGRGQVYGYTF. V gene TRBV5-5 combines with J gene TRBJ1-2; 8 bases fit TRBD1. CDR1 and CDR2 (germline): SGHKS, YYEKEE (reference sequence). This CDR3 has 17 amino acids. V dropped 0 bases and J dropped 4; count of bases not matched to a gene: 11.